The clone carrying this TCR beta chain was counted ten times or more. Its antigen is not identified. Every patient was untreated before thyroid surgery. CDR1 and CDR2 from the germline V gene are KGHSH and LQKENI. The CDR3 runs 13 residues. V gave up 0 bases and J gave up 10 bases, with 10 bases separating them. Through MiXCR, TCRdb re-clonotyped the PCR reads. The table lists around 23,000 clones, 14% to 15% of them singletons. These data come from a study of metastatic and nonmetastatic thyroid tumors. Study context: Repertoires were compared across blood and tumor or nodule tissue from malignant and benign thyroid patients.

Study outcomes and limitations: Significantly greater TCR beta diversity was reportedly found in malignant thyroid tumors than in benign nodules (in blood and tumor).

This rearrangement joins TRBV18 to TRBJ2-1; D may be TRBD2 (5 bases). Sequencing was performed on tumor tissue. This TCR was sampled from a female donor with papillary thyroid cancer or a benign thyroid nodule (not recorded which). Some clones in this sample may be carry-over from other donors' samples. The CDR3 DNA reads TGTGCCAGCTCACCACCTGAGGGATTAGAGCAGTTCTTC. Its translation: CASSPPEGLEQFF.